The subject of this entry is one TCR beta chain. The data stem from a study of blood T cell repertoires in COVID-19. Study-level information: COVID-19 samples, acute and convalescent, were from the United States, Italy and Spain.

Germline V CDR1 and CDR2: MDHEN, SYDVKM. V dropped 5 bases and J dropped 9 bases, with 8 bases sitting between them. The CDR3 extends over 11 amino acids. In the original processing: By means of reference gene primer amplification, nucleated cell counts were estimated. Repertoires were generated with immunoSEQ multiplex PCR, while TCRdb's copy carries only in-frame clones and drops some. V, J and clone size are those of that table, while D and trimming were read from the DNA. This table holds roughly 29,000 clones, 80% to 90% found once. V is TRBV28 and J is TRBJ1-5; D uncertain. This TCR was recovered from a woman of 80 years or more with COVID-19, enrolled during active disease. The sample comprised peripheral blood. CDR3 residues: CASSNLWPQHF. The CDR3 DNA reads as TGTGCCAGCAGTAACCTATGGCCCCAGCATTTT.